Listed below are T cell receptor beta chains from one sample, sequenced in a study of T cells in Graves' hyperthyroidism and ophthalmopathy. TCRdb itself ran the multiplex PCR reads through MiXCR, one entry per CDR3 protein. The sample shows 700,000 to 850,000 distinct CDR3 sequences, about 35% of them seen only once. The sample consisted of blood. Every receptor here comes from a woman in her thirties or forties with Graves' hyperthyroidism. The CDR3 runs from the conserved cysteine through the conserved F or W. A D gene is named only where the DNA matches it firmly. The size entry is marked missing in some rows and otherwise reads once, few, many or a size class.

j_gene | abundance | d_gene | len | v_gene | CDR3nt | CDR3aa
TRBJ1-5 | - | - | 14 | TRBV19 | TGTGCCAGTAGCCTCCCAGGGGTGAATCAGCCCCAGCATTTT | CASSLPGVNQPQHF
TRBJ2-7 | few | - | 11 | TRBV2 | TGTGCCAGCGGGGGGGCCGCTAGGCAGTACTTC | CASGGAARQYF
TRBJ1-2 | - | - | 18 | TRBV5-1 | TGCGCCAGCAGCTTCACTCCTAGTGTCCAGATTACTAACTATGGCTACACCTTC | CASSFTPSVQITNYGYTF
TRBJ2-2 | - | - | 15 | TRBV2 | - | CASSRREGTPGSCFF
TRBJ1-1 | few | - | 14 | TRBV4-1 | TGCGCCAGCAGCCAATGGCAGGGTAACACTGAAGCTTTCTTT | CASSQWQGNTEAFF
TRBJ2-5 | few | - | 14 | TRBV7-9 | TGCGCCAGCAGCTGGGGACTTTCCCAAGAGACCCAGTACTTC | CASSWGLSQETQYF
TRBJ2-7 | few | TRBD1 | 14 | TRBV19 | TGTGCCAGTAGTCCTCGGGACAGGAACTACGAGCAGTACTTC | CASSPRDRNYEQYF
TRBJ2-7 | - | - | 15 | TRBV14 | TGTGCCAGCAGCCAATCCGGGACAAAGATCTACGAGCAGTACTTC | CASSQSGTKIYEQYF
TRBJ2-5 | - | - | 15 | TRBV13 | TGTGCCAGCAGCGTAGAGCAGGGGTTAGGCGAGACCCAGTACTTC | CASSVEQGLGETQYF
TRBJ1-2 | - | - | 15 | TRBV19 | TGTGCCAGTAGTGAGGGCGCCCTTCCTAACTATGGCTACACCTTC | CASSEGALPNYGYTF
TRBJ2-2 | - | TRBD1 | 16 | TRBV6-2/TRBV6-3 | TGTGCCAGCAGTTACAGCGGACAGGGAAACACCGGGGAGCTGTTTTTT | CASSYSGQGNTGELFF